A selection of T cell receptor beta chains follows, all from one sample in a study of blood T cell dynamics during melanoma immunotherapy. The table came from immunoSEQ multiplex PCR; TCRdb's copy has only in-frame clones and leaves some out. The sample records about 7,000 clones, 70% to 90% being singletons. The sequenced sample was blood, obtained from a patient treated with checkpoint blockade. These receptors were obtained from a human donor with melanoma. Some clones in this sample may be carry-over from other donors' samples. Both conserved end residues are part of each CDR3. The order of the fields is J gene, clone size, V gene, D gene, CDR3 DNA, CDR3 protein. D genes are given only for firm matches. Size is omitted from some rows. Given values are once, few, many or a class for expanded clones.

TRBJ1-2,-,TRBV5-1,-,TGCGCCAGCAGCTTGGACAGGGTGGAGGGCTACACCTTC,CASSLDRVEGYTF
TRBJ2-7,-,TRBV5-6,-,TGTGCCAGCAGCGCAGACTTGGGATTCGGATTCGAGCAGTACTTC,CASSADLGFGFEQYF
TRBJ2-3,-,TRBV9,TRBD1,TGTGCCAGCAGCAGAGGGGGCCCCACAGATACGCAGTATTTT,CASSRGGPTDTQYF
TRBJ2-1,-,TRBV14,-,TGTGCCAGCAGCCAACCGGGGCCTGCCTACAATGAGCAGTTCTTC,CASSQPGPAYNEQFF
TRBJ2-5,-,TRBV5-1,TRBD2,TGCGCCAGCACCACGGGACTAGCGGGGGTATTAGAGACCCAGTACTTC,CASTTGLAGVLETQYF
TRBJ2-5,-,TRBV9,-,TGTGCCAGCAGCGTCCGGCAAGACCAAGAGACCCAGTACTTC,CASSVRQDQETQYF
TRBJ1-5,-,TRBV28,TRBD1,TGTGCCAGCAGTTTAAGACAGGGGTATCAGCCCCAGCATTTT,CASSLRQGYQPQHF
TRBJ1-2,few,TRBV6-1,-,TGTGCCAGTCTATGGGATTTGCCTCAGCAATTCGGCTACACCTTC,CASLWDLPQQFGYTF
TRBJ2-3,-,TRBV19,-,TGTGCCAGTAGTGGGCAGCATAGCACAGATACGCAGTATTTT,CASSGQHSTDTQYF
TRBJ1-1,-,TRBV6-1,-,TGTGCCAGCAGACTATACCGTAACACTGAAGCTTTCTTT,CASRLYRNTEAFF
TRBJ1-1,-,TRBV6-5,-,TGTGCCAGCACCCTGAACACTGAAGCTTTCTTT,CASTLNTEAFF
TRBJ1-3,-,TRBV4-1,-,TGCGCCAGCAGCCAATTAAATACTGGAAACACCATATATTTT,CASSQLNTGNTIYF
TRBJ1-4,-,TRBV28,-,TGTGCCAGCAGTTACTCTACAGGAGCAACTAATGAAAAACTGTTTTTT,CASSYSTGATNEKLFF
TRBJ2-3,-,TRBV15,TRBD2,TGTGCCACCAGCAGAGAGGCTAGCGGGGGTTCAGATACGCAGTATTTT,CATSREASGGSDTQYF
TRBJ1-1,-,TRBV27,-,TGTGCCAGCAGTTTATATACGCCCGGGAGGGACACTGAAGCTTTCTTT,CASSLYTPGRDTEAFF
TRBJ2-2,-,TRBV7-9,-,TGTGCCAGCAGCTCCGTCTTGAGTTTGAACACCGGGGAGCTGTTTTTT,CASSSVLSLNTGELFF
TRBJ2-7,-,TRBV11-2,-,TGTGCCAGCAGTTGGGACTGGACCTACGAGCAGTACTTC,CASSWDWTYEQYF
TRBJ2-2,-,TRBV7-9,-,TGTGCCAGCAGCTTAGGTATAGGGGCGAACACCGGGGAGCTGTTTTTT,CASSLGIGANTGELFF